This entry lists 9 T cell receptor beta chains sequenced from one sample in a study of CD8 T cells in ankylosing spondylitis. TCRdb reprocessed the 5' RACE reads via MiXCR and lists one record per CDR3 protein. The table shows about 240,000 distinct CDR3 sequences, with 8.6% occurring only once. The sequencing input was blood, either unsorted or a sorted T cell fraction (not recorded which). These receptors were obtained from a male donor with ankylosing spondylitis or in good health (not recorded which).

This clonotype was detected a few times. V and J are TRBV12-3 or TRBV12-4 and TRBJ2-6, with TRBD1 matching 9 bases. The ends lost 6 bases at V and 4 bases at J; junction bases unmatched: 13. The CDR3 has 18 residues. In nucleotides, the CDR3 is TGTGCCAGCAGCACAGGGGGCACTTCCCTTCGGGGGGCCAACGTCCTGACTTTC. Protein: CASSTGGTSLRGANVLTF.

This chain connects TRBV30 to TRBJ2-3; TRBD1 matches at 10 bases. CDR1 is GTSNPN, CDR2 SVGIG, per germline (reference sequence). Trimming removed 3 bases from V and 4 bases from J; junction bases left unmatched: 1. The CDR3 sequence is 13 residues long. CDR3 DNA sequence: TGTGCCTGGAGGGGACAGGGGTCAGATACGCAGTATTTT. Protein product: CAWRGQGSDTQYF.

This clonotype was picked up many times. CDR3 sequence: CASGEGVDTEAFF. DNA for the CDR3: TGTGCCAGCGGGGAGGGGGTAGACACTGAAGCTTTCTTT. The genes are TRBV9 and TRBJ1-1; possibly TRBD1 for D (6 bases). The CDR3 length is 13 residues. The germline V and J ends were trimmed by 7 bases and 3 bases, with 13 bases remaining between them. Germline assignment: CDR1 SGDLS and CDR2 YYNGEE. Using reference TRBV9 and TRBJ1-1 for the parts outside the CDR3, the full variable domain is DSGVTQTPKHLITATGQRVTLRCSPRSGDLSVYWYQQSLDQGLQFLIQYYNGEERAKGNILERFSAQQFPDLHSELNLSSLELGDSALYFCASGEGVDTEAFFGQGTRLTVV.

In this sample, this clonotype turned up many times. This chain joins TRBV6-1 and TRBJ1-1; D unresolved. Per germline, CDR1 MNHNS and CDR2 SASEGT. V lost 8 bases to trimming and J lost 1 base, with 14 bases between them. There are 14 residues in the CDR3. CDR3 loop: CASGIGLSNTEAFF. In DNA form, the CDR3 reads TGTGCCAGCGGGATAGGGTTGTCGAACACTGAAGCTTTCTTT.

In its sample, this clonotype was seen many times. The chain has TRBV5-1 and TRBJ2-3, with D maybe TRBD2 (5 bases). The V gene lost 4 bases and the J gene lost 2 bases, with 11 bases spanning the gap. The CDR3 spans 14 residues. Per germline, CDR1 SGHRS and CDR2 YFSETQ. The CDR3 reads CASSTAGVTDTQYF. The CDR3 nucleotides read TGCGCCAGCAGCACCGCCGGGGTCACAGATACGCAGTATTTT.

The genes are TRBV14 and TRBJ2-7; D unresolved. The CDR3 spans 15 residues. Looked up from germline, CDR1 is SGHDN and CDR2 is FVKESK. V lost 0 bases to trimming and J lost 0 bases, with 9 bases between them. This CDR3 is CASSQEGRRSYEQYF. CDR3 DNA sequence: TGTGCCAGCAGCCAAGAGGGCAGGCGCTCCTACGAGCAGTACTTC.

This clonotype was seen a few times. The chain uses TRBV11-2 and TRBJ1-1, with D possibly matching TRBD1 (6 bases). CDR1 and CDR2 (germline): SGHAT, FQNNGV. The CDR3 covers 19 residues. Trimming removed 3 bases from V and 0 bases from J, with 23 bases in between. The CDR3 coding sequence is TGTGCCAGCAGCTTCTTTTATGCCGCGAGGGGGTCCATGAACACTGAAGCTTTCTTT. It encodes CASSFFYAARGSMNTEAFF.

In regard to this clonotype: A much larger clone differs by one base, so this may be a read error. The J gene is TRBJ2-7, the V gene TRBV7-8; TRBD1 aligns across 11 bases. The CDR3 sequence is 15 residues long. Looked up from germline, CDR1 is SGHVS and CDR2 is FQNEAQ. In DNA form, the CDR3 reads TGTGCCGGCAGCTTACGGACAGGGGGCCCGTACGAGCAGTACTTC. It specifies CAGSLRTGGPYEQYF.

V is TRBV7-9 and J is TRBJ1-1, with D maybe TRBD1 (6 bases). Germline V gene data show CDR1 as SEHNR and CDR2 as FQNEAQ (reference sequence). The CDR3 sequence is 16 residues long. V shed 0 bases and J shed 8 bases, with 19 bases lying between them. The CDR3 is CASSLARDIEHWEAFF. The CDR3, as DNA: TGTGCCAGCAGCTTAGCGCGGGACATCGAACACTGGGAAGCTTTCTTT.